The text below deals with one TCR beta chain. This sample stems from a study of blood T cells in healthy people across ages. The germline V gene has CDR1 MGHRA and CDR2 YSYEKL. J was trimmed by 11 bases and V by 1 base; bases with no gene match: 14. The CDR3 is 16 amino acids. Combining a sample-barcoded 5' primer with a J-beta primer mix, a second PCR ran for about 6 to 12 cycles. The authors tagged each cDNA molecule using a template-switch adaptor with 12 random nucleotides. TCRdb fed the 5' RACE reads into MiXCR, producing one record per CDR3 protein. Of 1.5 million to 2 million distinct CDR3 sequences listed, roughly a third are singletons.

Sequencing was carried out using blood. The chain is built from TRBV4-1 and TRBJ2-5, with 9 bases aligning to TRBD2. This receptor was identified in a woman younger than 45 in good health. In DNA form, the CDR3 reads TGCGCCAGCAGCCAAGGAGGCAGCGGGAGGATCTCGGAGCAGTACTTC. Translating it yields CASSQGGSGRISEQYF.